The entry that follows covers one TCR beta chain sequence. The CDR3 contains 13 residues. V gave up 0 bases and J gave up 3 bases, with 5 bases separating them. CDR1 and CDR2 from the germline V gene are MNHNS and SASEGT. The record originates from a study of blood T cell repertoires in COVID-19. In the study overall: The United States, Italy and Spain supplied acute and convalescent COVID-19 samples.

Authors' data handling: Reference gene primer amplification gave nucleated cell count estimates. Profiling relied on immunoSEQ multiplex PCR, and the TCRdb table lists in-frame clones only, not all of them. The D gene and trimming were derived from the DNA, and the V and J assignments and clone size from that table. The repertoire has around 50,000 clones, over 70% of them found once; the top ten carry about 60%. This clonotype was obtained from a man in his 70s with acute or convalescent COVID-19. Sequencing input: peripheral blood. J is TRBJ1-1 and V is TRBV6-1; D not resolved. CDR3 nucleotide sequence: TGTGCCAGCAGTGAAGCGGAGGACACTGAAGCTTTCTTT. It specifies CASSEAEDTEAFF.